The T cell receptor (beta chain) described here comes from a study of identical twins. One entry per CDR3 protein, called by TCRdb with MiXCR from the 5' RACE reads. The table includes 1.5 million to 2 million distinct CDR3 sequences, about 31% detected once. CDR3 length: 16 residues. From germline, CDR1 is LGHDT and CDR2 YNNKEL (reference sequence). Comment on this clonotype: Its specificity is not known.

Study-level points and caveats: Cross-sectional statistics underpinned the conclusions; the same donors were not followed. Models underestimated TCR alpha sharing (out-of-frame) in monozygotic twins. Zero-insertion findings could be partly confounded by invariant cells (MAIT and iNKT cells).

The J gene is TRBJ2-4, the V gene TRBV3-1, with 10 bases identical to TRBD2. Matching the DNA end better, TRBJ2-7 makes the J call doubtful. The sequenced sample consisted of cord blood. The clonotype originates from a newborn girl in good health. CDR3 sequence: CASSQDRLAGLYEQYF. The CDR3 DNA follows: TGTGCCAGCAGCCAAGATCGACTAGCGGGCCTCTACGAGCAGTACTTC.